The next 17 T cell receptor beta chains were all read from a single sample in a study of blood T cell repertoires in COVID-19. Measured with immunoSEQ multiplex PCR; TCRdb has only the in-frame clones, and not every one. The sample holds about 190,000 clones, 84% seen once. The sample comprised peripheral blood. The source is a woman in her 70s with active or convalescent COVID-19.

The J gene is TRBJ2-7, the V gene TRBV5-1, with a tentative D call TRBD1 (5 bases). The CDR3 loop spans 13 amino acids. V was clipped by 3 bases and J by 4 bases, with 11 bases between them. The germline V gene has CDR1 SGHRS and CDR2 YFSETQ. CDR3 in DNA: TGCGCCAGCAGCTACCCCGACAGTTACGAGCAGTACTTC. Protein product: CASSYPDSYEQYF. The full variable domain, completed using reference TRBV5-1 and TRBJ2-7, is KAGVTQTPRYLIKTRGQQVTLSCSPISGHRSVSWYQQTPGQGLQFLFEYFSETQRNKGNFPGRFSGRQFSNSRSEMNVSTLELGDSALYLCASSYPDSYEQYFGPGTRLTVT.

The chain couples TRBV2 to TRBJ1-1; 8 bases match TRBD1. The V gene end was trimmed by 5 bases and the J gene end by 4 bases; junction bases not matched to a gene: 6. This CDR3 has 14 residues. CDR1 and CDR2 from the germline V gene are SNHLY and FYNNEI. Here the CDR3 DNA reads TGTGCCAGCAGTCCCAGGGGGCTGCGCACTGAAGCTTTCTTT. Translating gives CASSPRGLRTEAFF.

The chain combines TRBV6-5 with TRBJ1-2, with D tentatively TRBD1 (6 bases). CDR3 length equals 13 residues. The V gene's germline CDR1 is MNHEY and CDR2 SVGAGI. The V end lost 5 bases, the J end lost 5 bases, and 12 bases lay between the germline ends. CDR3 DNA sequence: TGTGCCAGCAGTACCCAGACAGGATATGGCTACACCTTC. It encodes CASSTQTGYGYTF.

The chain has TRBV21-1 and TRBJ2-7; TRBD2 was called by the table and not checked on the DNA. TRBV21-1 is termed a pseudogene. The CDR3 is 17 amino acids. CDR3 sequence (DNA): TGTGCCAGCAGCAAAGCAGATAGCGGGAGAAGGGCCTACGAGCAGTACTTC. As protein: CASSKADSGRRAYEQYF.

On this clone itself: Other nucleotide sequences in the sample specify the same CDR3. The rearrangement links TRBV5-4 to TRBJ2-3; a weak D match, TRBD1 (8 bases). This CDR3 comprises 15 residues. In germline, CDR1 is SGHNT, CDR2 YYREEE (reference sequence). V lost 0 bases and J 3 bases, leaving 11 bases between the germline ends. The CDR3 loop reads CASSLDRGGTDTQYF. The DNA of the CDR3 is TGTGCCAGCAGCTTGGACAGGGGGGGTACAGATACGCAGTATTTT.

CDR3 DNA sequence: TGCGCCAGCAGCTTGACAAACACTGAAGCTTTCTTT. Protein product: CASSLTNTEAFF. The J gene is TRBJ1-1, the V gene TRBV5-1, with D uncertain. V lost 1 base, J lost 2 bases, and 3 bases lay in between. Germline V CDR1 and CDR2: SGHRS, YFSETQ. This CDR3 region has 12 residues.

The chain links TRBV7-3 to TRBJ2-2, with 13 bases that match TRBD2. The CDR3 spans 15 residues. J gave up 9 bases and V 5 bases, and 6 bases lay outside the gene matches. Germline lookup yields CDR1 SGHTA and CDR2 FQGTGA. In DNA, the CDR3 is TGTGCCAGCAGCGAGGGACTAGCGGGGACCCGGGAGCTGTTTTTT. It specifies CASSEGLAGTRELFF.

This clone turned up a few times. The chain links TRBV5-1 to TRBJ1-6, with 8 bases lining up with TRBD1. J lost 5 bases, V lost 4 bases, and 5 bases had no gene match. The CDR3 totals 15 residues. Germline-derived CDR1 and CDR2 are SGHRS and YFSETQ. The CDR3 bases are TGCGCCAGCAGCCTAACACAGGGGGATAATTCACCCCTCCACTTT. Translation: CASSLTQGDNSPLHF.

The V and J genes are TRBV30 and TRBJ2-7, with TRBD2 identical over 9 bases. The V gene end was trimmed by 7 bases and the J gene end by 2 bases; junction bases not matched to a gene: 6. This CDR3 has 13 residues. The germline V gene encodes CDR1 GTSNPN and CDR2 SVGIG (reference sequence). The chain's CDR3 is CASRAGGPYEQYF. The DNA for the CDR3 is TGTGCCTCGAGAGCGGGAGGACCCTACGAGCAGTACTTC.

V gene TRBV11-2 combines with J gene TRBJ2-6; D is uncertain. Trimming shortened V by 4 bases and J by 1 base, and 5 bases separated the two germline ends. This CDR3 has 14 residues. Germline values: CDR1 SGHAT, CDR2 FQNNGV. Here the CDR3 reads CASSWRSGANVLTF. The CDR3 nucleotides read TGTGCCAGCAGCTGGAGATCTGGGGCCAACGTCCTGACTTTC. Variable domain in full (rest from reference TRBV11-2 and TRBJ2-6): EAGVAQSPRYKIIEKRQSVAFWCNPISGHATLYWYQQILGQGPKLLIQFQNNGVVDDSQLPKDRFSAERLKGVDSTLKIQPAKLEDSAVYLCASSWRSGANVLTFGAGSRLTVL.

The CDR3 coding sequence is TGTGCCAGTAGGGGCAGGGAGGGCAATCAGCCCCAGCATTTT. It translates to CASRGREGNQPQHF. The chain uses TRBV19 and TRBJ1-5, with D possibly TRBD1 on 5 matching bases. Germline CDR1 LNHDA, CDR2 SQIVND (reference sequence). Trimming cost V 6 bases and J 2 bases, with 11 bases left between them. The CDR3 is 14 residues long.

This clone has a count of ten or more. This rearrangement joins TRBV2 to TRBJ2-5, with TRBD2 identical over 7 bases. V lost 2 bases, J lost 3 bases, and 15 bases stayed unmatched. Per germline, CDR1 SNHLY and CDR2 FYNNEI. This CDR3 contains 18 residues. The CDR3 DNA reads as TGTGCCAGCAGTGAATTGGATGGGCTAGCGGCCCGAAAAGAGACCCAGTACTTC. It codes for CASSELDGLAARKETQYF. The full variable domain, its missing parts supplied by reference TRBV2 and TRBJ2-5, is EPEVTQTPSHQVTQMGQEVILRCVPISNHLYFYWYRQILGQKVEFLVSFYNNEISEKSEIFDDQFSVERPDGSNFTLKIRSTKLEDSAMYFCASSELDGLAARKETQYFGPGTRLLVL.

The J gene is TRBJ2-7, the V gene TRBV6-5; 7 bases are a match to TRBD1. Looked up from germline, CDR1 is MNHEY and CDR2 is SVGAGI. The CDR3 loop spans 13 amino acids. The ends lost 11 bases at V and 1 base at J; junction bases unmatched: 8. The CDR3 nucleotides read TGTGCCGCGTATGACAGGGTATCCTACGAGCAGTACTTC. Residues: CAAYDRVSYEQYF.

This sequence joins TRBV11-2 and TRBJ1-1, with D maybe TRBD1 (6 bases). The ends were cut back, 1 base at V and 4 bases at J, with 13 bases in the middle. This CDR3 region has 15 residues. CDR1 is SGHAT, CDR2 FQNNGV, per germline. CDR3 DNA sequence: TGTGCCAGCAGCTTAGCCGGGGGGCGGTTCACTGAAGCTTTCTTT. Translated, it gives CASSLAGGRFTEAFF.

The rearrangement uses TRBV18 and TRBJ2-3; 14 bases line up with TRBD2. In germline, CDR1 is KGHSH, CDR2 LQKENI. With V trimmed by 2 bases and J by 6 bases, 7 bases remained unmatched. CDR3 length: 17 amino acids. The CDR3 DNA is TGTGCCAGCTCACCAGGCGGACTAGCGGGAGGAGGGGATACGCAGTATTTT. It encodes CASSPGGLAGGGDTQYF.

This clone was detected only a few times. CDR3 amino acids: CASSAERASNQPQHF. CDR3 nucleotides: TGTGCCAGCAGTGCAGAGAGGGCCAGCAATCAGCCCCAGCATTTT. The chain is built from TRBV2 and TRBJ1-5; unclear D gene. CDR1 is SNHLY and CDR2 is FYNNEI in the germline V gene. The germline V and J ends were trimmed by 4 bases and 1 base, with 11 bases remaining between them. This CDR3 has 15 residues.

The J gene is TRBJ2-3, the V gene TRBV19; possibly TRBD2 for D (5 bases). Germline values: CDR1 LNHDA, CDR2 SQIVND (reference sequence). The CDR3 contains 12 residues. The V end lost 6 bases, the J end lost 6 bases, and 10 bases lay between the germline ends. CDR3 in DNA: TGTGCCAGTAGAGGGAGTACTGATACGCAGTATTTT. Its translation is CASRGSTDTQYF.